This paragraph covers one TCR beta chain sequence. Its antigen is currently not known. Base-call qualities are not available, and no considerably larger clone is one nucleotide away. The study evaluated CTLA-4 blockade (ipilimumab) given together with focal radiation therapy in patients who had chemo-refractory metastatic non-small-cell lung cancer. The data are from a study of radiotherapy plus CTLA-4 blockade in lung cancer (dated by TCRdb to 2016 to 2019). The study in broad terms: Among the enrolled patients, roughly 17% had an objective response, and about 31% reached disease control.

The paper as a whole reports these results and caveats: The strongest predictors of response, as reported, were early dynamic changes in blood T cell clones along with a rise in serum interferon-beta after radiation. After treatment with radiotherapy and ipilimumab, TCR clones that came from tumors expanded in the peripheral blood.

The CDR3 numbers 15 residues from cysteine through phenylalanine. Just the 45-base CDR3 DNA is kept, in frame starting at base 1. Trimming takes 4 bases from V and 3 bases from J, and the germline ends sit 12 bases apart. Per the germline V gene, LGHNA is the CDR1 and YNFKEQ is the CDR2. Libraries came from the immunoSEQ multiplex PCR assay. In its TCRdb copy, this immuneACCESS table keeps in-frame sequences only and misses some clones. Where compared with another copy, unresolved V genes explain less than half of these, and the others have no known cause. The sample yields 40,000 to 45,000 clones; 70% to 80% were counted once. Of the sample, 9.8% falls within the top ten clones.

This receptor was identified in a human donor with non-small cell lung cancer who had stable disease on radiotherapy plus ipilimumab. The sequencing used peripheral blood, collected from a patient treated with radiotherapy plus ipilimumab. Recombination connected TRBV4-2 to TRBJ2-2, with TRBD2 as a weak D call on 5 bases. The DNA sequence reads TGTGCCAGCAGCCGCCCCTCTAGCTACACCGGGGAGCTGTTTTTT. Its protein is CASSRPSSYTGELFF.